This is a list of T cell receptor beta chains from one sample in a study of T cells in Graves' hyperthyroidism and ophthalmopathy. TCRdb passed the multiplex PCR reads through MiXCR, listing each CDR3 protein once. The data contain fewer than 200,000 distinct CDR3 sequences, about 9.4% of them singletons. Sequences were obtained from blood. These receptors were taken from a woman aged 18-29 years with Graves' hyperthyroidism that later progressed to Graves' ophthalmopathy. The CDR3 runs from the conserved cysteine through the conserved F or W. D genes are given only for firm matches. The listing skips clone size in some rows; elsewhere it reads once, few, many or a size class.

j_gene | abundance | v_gene | d_gene | CDR3aa | CDR3nt
TRBJ1-1 | many | TRBV11-3 | . | CASSLGSGATEAFF | TGTGCCAGCAGCTTAGGGTCGGGGGCCACTGAAGCTTTCTTT
TRBJ2-1 | many | TRBV20-1 | TRBD2 | CSARSGSNFGNEQFF | TGCAGTGCTAGAAGCGGGAGTAACTTTGGAAATGAGCAGTTCTTC
TRBJ2-7 | many | TRBV6-1 | . | CASTIAPDGSYEQYF | TGTGCCAGCACTATCGCCCCGGACGGTTCCTACGAGCAGTACTTC
TRBJ1-1 | many | TRBV20-1 | . | CSARAQQGWDTEAFF | TGCAGTGCTAGAGCCCAACAGGGTTGGGACACTGAAGCTTTCTTT
TRBJ1-6 | many | TRBV12-3/TRBV12-4 | . | CASSLEGYLNSPLHF | TGTGCCAGCAGTTTAGAAGGGTATCTTAATTCACCCCTCCACTTT
TRBJ2-3 | many | TRBV3-1 | . | CASSQEGSTDTQYF | TGTGCCAGCAGCCAAGAGGGTAGCACAGATACGCAGTATTTT
TRBJ2-2 | many | TRBV7-9 | TRBD1 | CASSLAFGTGTGELFF | TGTGCCAGCAGCTTAGCTTTTGGGACAGGGACCGGGGAGCTGTTTTTT
TRBJ2-5 | . | TRBV30 | . | CAWSGGEETQYF | TGTGCCTGGAGTGGCGGGGAGGAGACCCAGTACTTC
TRBJ1-3 | . | TRBV19 | . | CASSVDSSGNTIYF | TGTGCCAGTAGTGTAGACAGCTCTGGAAACACCATATATTTT
TRBJ2-4 | many | TRBV12-3/TRBV12-4 | TRBD2 | CASSLFGSGTSGMGRLAKNIQYF | TGTGCCAGCAGTTTATTTGGTTCCGGGACTAGCGGGATGGGAAGACTAGCCAAAAACATTCAGTACTTC
TRBJ2-2 | many | TRBV5-1 | . | CASSFMGYTGELFF | TGCGCCAGCAGCTTTATGGGTTACACCGGGGAGCTGTTTTTT
TRBJ2-1 | many | TRBV7-9 | . | CASSFTPSNEQFF | TGTGCCAGCAGCTTTACGCCCAGCAATGAGCAGTTCTTC
TRBJ1-1 | few | TRBV6-1 | . | CASRTSANTEAFF | TGTGCCAGCAGGACCAGCGCGAACACTGAAGCTTTCTTT
TRBJ2-3 | many | TRBV20-1 | . | CSAPRQRGTDTQYF | TGCAGTGCTCCCCGACAGCGGGGCACAGATACGCAGTATTTT
TRBJ2-3 | many | TRBV30 | TRBD2 | CAWSGLAGHTDTQYF | TGTGCCTGGAGTGGTCTAGCGGGACACACAGATACGCAGTATTTT
TRBJ2-7 | many | TRBV20-1 | . | CSARDHPQEASTYEQYF | TGCAGTGCTAGAGATCACCCCCAGGAAGCGAGCACCTACGAGCAGTACTTC
TRBJ1-2 | few | TRBV5-4 | TRBD1 | CASSGFRDRDYGYTF | TGTGCCAGCAGCGGATTCCGGGACAGGGACTATGGCTACACCTTC
TRBJ2-7 | few | TRBV28 | . | CASSPRQGSRGYERYF | TGTGCCAGCAGTCCTCGCCAGGGGTCCCGGGGCTACGAGCGGTACTTC
TRBJ2-7 | . | TRBV6-1 | TRBD1 | CASRRGQGAYEQYF | TGTGCCAGCCGGAGGGGACAGGGGGCTTACGAGCAGTACTTC
TRBJ2-3 | . | TRBV7-6 | . | CASSSRPTDTQYF | TGTGCCAGCAGCTCCCGCCCCACAGATACGCAGTATTTT
TRBJ1-2 | many | TRBV6-1 | TRBD1 | CASSEEAYRGYYGYTF | TGTGCCAGCAGTGAAGAAGCCTACAGGGGCTACTATGGCTACACCTTC
TRBJ1-2 | many | TRBV7-6 | . | CASSNTLSGFYGYTF | TGTGCCAGCAGCAATACCCTTTCCGGTTTTTATGGCTACACCTTC
TRBJ1-4 | many | TRBV30 | . | CAWSRGDEKLFF | TGTGCCTGGAGCAGGGGAGATGAAAAACTGTTTTTT
TRBJ1-1 | many | TRBV7-3 | TRBD1 | CASSLSVTGGTEAFF | TGTGCCAGCAGCTTAAGCGTGACAGGGGGCACTGAAGCTTTCTTT
TRBJ1-5 | many | TRBV2 | . | CASKEDGNQPQHF | TGTGCCAGCAAGGAGGACGGAAATCAGCCCCAGCATTTT
TRBJ1-5 | . | TRBV27 | . | CASSLTGGQPQHF | TGTGCCAGCAGTTTAACGGGCGGTCAGCCCCAGCATTTT
TRBJ2-2 | . | TRBV14 | . | CASSRVHQTGELFF | TGTGCCAGCAGCCGAGTACATCAGACCGGGGAGCTGTTTTTT
TRBJ1-1 | many | TRBV27 | . | CASKFGTMNTEAFF | TGTGCCAGCAAATTCGGGACAATGAACACTGAAGCTTTCTTT
TRBJ2-5 | many | TRBV6-6 | . | CASSYKGETQYF | TGTGCCAGCAGTTACAAAGGAGAGACCCAGTACTTC
TRBJ2-2 | few | TRBV19 | . | CASSPSQKWTGELFF | TGTGCCAGTAGTCCCAGCCAAAAGTGGACCGGGGAGCTGTTTTTT
TRBJ1-4 | many | TRBV2 | . | CASSLTATNEKLFF | TGTGCCAGCAGTCTTACTGCAACTAATGAAAAACTGTTTTTT
TRBJ2-1 | many | TRBV11-1 | . | CASSLGGYGDGNEQFF | TGTGCCAGCAGCTTAGGGGGGTACGGGGACGGGAATGAGCAGTTCTTC
TRBJ1-2 | many | TRBV2 | TRBD1 | CASSGQGAYEGYGYTF | TGTGCCAGCAGCGGACAGGGGGCGTATGAGGGATATGGCTACACCTTC
TRBJ1-1 | many | TRBV11-3 | . | CASSQAGNTEAFF | TGTGCCAGCAGCCAAGCGGGGAACACTGAAGCTTTCTTT